Listed below are T cell receptor beta chains from one sample, sequenced in a study of cytomegalovirus exposure and HLA in healthy donors. Clones were read by immunoSEQ multiplex PCR, and TCRdb kept only the in-frame ones, dropping some. The table lists about 140,000 clones, roughly 93% of them singletons, with over 1.5% in the top ten. Sequencing input: PBMCs. The receptor set was obtained from a man aged 18 to 29 in good health and CMV-seropositive. CDR3s include the opening cysteine and the closing phenylalanine or tryptophan. Each record gives: J gene, V gene, CDR3 protein.

TRBJ2-5 TRBV5-1 CASRWTDSQRETQYF
TRBJ2-2 TRBV27 CASSSSGTQTGELFF
TRBJ2-1 TRBV11-2 CASSHRGGREYNEQFF
TRBJ1-5 TRBV30 CAWSNSAGQQPQHF
TRBJ1-2 TRBV6-5 CASSYSAGGHYGYTF
TRBJ2-5 TRBV2 CASSEYLALQETQYF
TRBJ2-1 TRBV7-9 CASSLASGRGRSYNEQFF
TRBJ2-1 TRBV15 CATSSSLLAGGASSYNEQFF
TRBJ2-5 TRBV20-1 CSAEHQETQYF
TRBJ2-1 TRBV7-2 CASRSGTANGNEQFF
TRBJ1-2 TRBV7-9 CASSSTGGYTF
TRBJ2-5 TRBV15 CATSSPEAQETQYF
TRBJ2-3 TRBV18 CASSPGATDTQYF
TRBJ2-7 TRBV2 CASSQGAGRPSYEQYF
TRBJ2-7 TRBV5-1 CASSLGPWTSVGYEQYF
TRBJ2-7 TRBV7-8 CASSLAQGDITYEQYF
TRBJ2-7 TRBV5-4 CASSYGGQGPYEQYF
TRBJ2-7 TRBV7-9 CASSLELEARSYEQYF
TRBJ1-2 TRBV28 CASSQGGYGYTF
TRBJ2-3 TRBV2 CASRRDRGSDTQYF
TRBJ1-2 TRBV6-6 CASSYRDRVEGYTF
TRBJ2-7 TRBV19 CASSIGSSGAYEQYF
TRBJ1-2 TRBV7-2 CASSTPGTGTPPKYGYTF
TRBJ1-5 TRBV11-2 CASSAGGPQHF
TRBJ2-2 TRBV7-8 CASSLLAGRAGELFF
TRBJ2-1 TRBV18 CASSPLAGPNNEQFF
TRBJ1-2 TRBV9 CASSGGGEGVVYGYTF
TRBJ2-2 TRBV30 CAWSVATPRVTGELFF
TRBJ1-2 TRBV4-1 CASSHVGGGYGYTF
TRBJ2-1 TRBV29-1 CSVGGLAGGRYNEQFF
TRBJ2-7 TRBV2 CASSVEGVAEQYF
TRBJ2-7 TRBV6-6 CASNIQGFSEQYF
TRBJ2-7 TRBV2 CASLGQGYEQYF
TRBJ2-3 TRBV5-8 CASKSGPSTDTQYF
TRBJ1-2 TRBV28 CASSTTNKGNYGYTF
TRBJ1-3 TRBV30 CAWKVGSGNTIYF
TRBJ2-7 TRBV30 CAWSVPRTGVTYEQYF
TRBJ2-1 TRBV19 CASTRQLGRVPYNEQFF
TRBJ2-7 TRBV27 CASSLSYETSGKAYEQYF
TRBJ1-1 TRBV5-4 CASSLGRQGGLEAFF
TRBJ2-7 TRBV28 CASSPRTGGNYEQYF
TRBJ1-3 TRBV28 CASSLRGSGNTIYF
TRBJ1-1 TRBV4-1 CASSQDVRDRGYTEAFF
TRBJ2-4 TRBV19 CASRKTRTAGGTLAKNIQYF
TRBJ2-5 TRBV9 CASSPAGFGGETQYF
TRBJ1-1 TRBV7-9 CASSSGGTEAFF